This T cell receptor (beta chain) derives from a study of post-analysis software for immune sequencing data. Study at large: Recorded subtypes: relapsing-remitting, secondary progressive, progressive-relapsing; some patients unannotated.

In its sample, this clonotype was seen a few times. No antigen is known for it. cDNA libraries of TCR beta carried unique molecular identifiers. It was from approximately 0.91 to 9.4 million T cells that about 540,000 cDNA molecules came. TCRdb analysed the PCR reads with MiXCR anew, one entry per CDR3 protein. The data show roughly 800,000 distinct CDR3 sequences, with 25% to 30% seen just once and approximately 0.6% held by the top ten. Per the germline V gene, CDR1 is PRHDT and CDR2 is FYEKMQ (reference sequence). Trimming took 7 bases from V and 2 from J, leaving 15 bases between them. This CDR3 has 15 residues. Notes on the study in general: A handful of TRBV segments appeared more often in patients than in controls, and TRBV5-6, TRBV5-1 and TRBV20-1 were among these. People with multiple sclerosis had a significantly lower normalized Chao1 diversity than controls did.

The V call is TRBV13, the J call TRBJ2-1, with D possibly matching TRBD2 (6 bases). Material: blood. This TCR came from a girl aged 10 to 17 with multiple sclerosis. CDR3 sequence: CASTVLRGAYNEQFF. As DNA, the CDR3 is TGTGCCAGCACCGTATTGCGGGGCGCCTACAATGAGCAGTTCTTC.